The TCR beta chain described here comes from a study of shared clonotypes between healthy human individuals. TCRdb's copy holds only in-frame clones and misses some; the assay was immunoSEQ multiplex PCR. The sample yields 2 million to 2.5 million clones, 90% to 97% seen once. From germline, CDR1 is LNHDA and CDR2 SQIVND (reference sequence). There are 15 residues in the CDR3. Trimming cost V 5 bases and J 6 bases; bases outside gene matches: 10. The chain employs TRBV19 and TRBJ1-5; 7 bases agree with TRBD1. The sequencing sample was made of naive CD4+ T cells sorted from blood. Subset given: CD45RA+ positively selected. This TCR was sampled from a man younger than 35 in good health. The CDR3 loop reads CASSAGRGASQPQHF. As DNA, the CDR3 is TGTGCCAGTAGTGCAGGCAGGGGGGCAAGTCAGCCCCAGCATTTT. The variable domain in full, completed from reference TRBV19 and TRBJ1-5, reads DGGITQSPKYLFRKEGQNVTLSCEQNLNHDAMYWYRQDPGQGLRLIYYSQIVNDFQKGDIAEGYSVSREKKESFPLTVTSAQKNPTAFYLCASSAGRGASQPQHFGDGTRLSIL.